Shown below are 20 T cell receptor beta chains from a single sample sequenced in a study of blood T cell repertoires in COVID-19. Here immunoSEQ multiplex PCR was the method, and the copy in TCRdb shows in-frame clones only, minus some. The sample records approximately 25,000 clones, 81% being singletons. The material sequenced was peripheral blood. The receptor source for this set is an older woman with COVID-19, enrolled during active disease.

The chain combines TRBV6-2 or TRBV6-3 with TRBJ1-5; D possibly corresponds to TRBD1 (6 bases). The CDR3 has 15 amino acids. V lost 6 bases and J 3 bases, leaving 15 bases between the germline ends. Germline V CDR1 and CDR2: MNHEY, SVGEGT. The CDR3 region has the DNA TGTGCCAGCAGCCCTGGGGGCGTTGACAATCAGCCCCAGCATTTT. Translation: CASSPGGVDNQPQHF.

This chain uses TRBV7-2 with TRBJ2-7, with TRBD2 matching over 11 bases. The CDR3 spans 16 residues. With 3 bases clipped from V and 1 base from J, the junction kept 5 bases outside the gene matches. Germline CDR1 reads SGHTA; CDR2 reads FQGNSA. The CDR3 coding sequence is TGTGCCAGCAGCTTGAGGGCTAGCGGGGGGTCCTACGAGCAGTACTTC. Encoded protein: CASSLRASGGSYEQYF.

This clone was recorded only once. CDR3 region: CASSPRGQGADQPQHF. CDR3 nucleotide sequence: TGTGCCAGCAGCCCCAGGGGACAGGGGGCGGATCAGCCCCAGCATTTT. The V call is TRBV11-2, the J call TRBJ1-5; 12 positions agree with TRBD1. V lost 5 bases to trimming and J lost 5 bases; unmatched junction nucleotides: 7. The CDR3 extends over 16 amino acids. The germline gives CDR1 SGHAT, CDR2 FQNNGV.

The V gene is TRBV7-8, the J gene TRBJ1-3; D is ambiguous. The CDR3 loop spans 14 amino acids. Germline V CDR1 and CDR2: SGHVS, FQNEAQ. Deletions cut 5 bases from V and 2 bases from J, with 10 bases between. This CDR3 is CASSPGPAGNTIYF. The DNA for the CDR3 is TGTGCCAGCAGCCCTGGGCCGGCTGGAAACACCATATATTTT.

This sequence joins TRBV10-3 and TRBJ1-2, with 8 bases that match TRBD1. The CDR3 length is 14 residues. The germline V gene encodes CDR1 ENHRY and CDR2 SYGVKD. V lost 2 bases, J lost 9 bases, and 8 bases stayed unmatched. The CDR3 nucleotides read TGTGCCATCAGTGAGGGTGCAGGGGGCTCTAGCTACACCTTC. Its translation: CAISEGAGGSSYTF.

This chain joins TRBV28 and TRBJ2-5; 9 nucleotides agree with TRBD1. Germline-derived CDR1 and CDR2 are MDHEN and SYDVKM. The length of the CDR3 is 15 residues. After removal of 5 bases from V and 5 bases from J, the junction contained 9 bases not matched to a gene. Here the CDR3 reads CASSTGTGSRETQYF. The CDR3 DNA is TGTGCCAGCAGTACCGGGACAGGGTCTCGGGAGACCCAGTACTTC.

The chain carries TRBV19 and TRBJ1-5, with 8 bases aligning to TRBD1. Germline loops: CDR1 LNHDA, CDR2 SQIVND (reference sequence). V shed 5 bases, J shed 6 bases, and the junction held 15 bases outside the gene matches. The CDR3 consists of 17 residues. The CDR3 bases are TGTGCCAGTAGTCCCCCGGGTGGCCAGGGGGCAAGTCAGCCCCAGCATTTT. It specifies CASSPPGGQGASQPQHF. Complete variable domain (other parts from reference TRBV19 and TRBJ1-5): DGGITQSPKYLFRKEGQNVTLSCEQNLNHDAMYWYRQDPGQGLRLIYYSQIVNDFQKGDIAEGYSVSREKKESFPLTVTSAQKNPTAFYLCASSPPGGQGASQPQHFGDGTRLSIL.

The chain uses TRBV2 and TRBJ2-1; 8 bases align to TRBD2. The V and J ends lost 8 bases and 6 bases, in that order; junction bases with no gene match: 9. Germline V gene lookup returns CDR1 SNHLY and CDR2 FYNNEI. CDR3 size: 14 residues. The CDR3 is CASRRGGLSNEQFF. In DNA, the CDR3 is TGTGCCAGCCGCCGGGGGGGGTTGAGCAATGAGCAGTTCTTC.

This clone turned up a few times. The V and J genes are TRBV6-4 and TRBJ2-1, with 8 bases aligning to TRBD1. The CDR3 loop spans 14 amino acids. CDR1 and CDR2 from the germline V gene are MRHNA and SNTAGT. The junction had 1 base not matched to a gene; V was cut back by 2 bases and J by 4 bases. The DNA for the CDR3 is TGTGCCAGCAGTGACGGACAGGGTTACAATGAGCAGTTCTTC. Translating gives CASSDGQGYNEQFF.

V and J are TRBV5-6 and TRBJ1-1, with D perhaps TRBD1 (6 bases). Germline V gives CDR1 SGHDT, CDR2 YYEEEE. The ends were cut back, 4 bases at V and 0 bases at J, with 19 bases in the middle. There are 17 residues in the CDR3. CDR3 in amino acids: CASSRGALPPLNTEAFF. In DNA, the CDR3 is TGTGCCAGCAGCCGGGGGGCCCTTCCCCCCTTGAACACTGAAGCTTTCTTT.

The CDR3 reads CASGLGGPLVEQYF. The CDR3 DNA reads TGTGCCAGCGGTTTGGGGGGACCATTGGTCGAGCAGTACTTC. V usage is TRBV25-1 and J usage is TRBJ2-7, with a possible D match to TRBD2 (6 bases). Per the germline V gene, CDR1 is MGHDK and CDR2 is SYGVNS. V lost 8 bases to trimming and J lost 6 bases, with 20 bases between them. This CDR3 region has 14 residues.

The chain is built from TRBV19 and TRBJ2-5; 9 positions match TRBD1. In germline, CDR1 is LNHDA, CDR2 SQIVND (reference sequence). This CDR3 has 16 residues. V lost 3 bases and J lost 4; bases outside the gene matches: 9. For the CDR3, the DNA is TGTGCCAGTAGTATGGGGCGCGTGACAGGGGGAGAGACCCAGTACTTC. Translated: CASSMGRVTGGETQYF.

This clone was counted a few times. The V and J genes are TRBV10-3 and TRBJ1-5; no reliable D call. The CDR3 spans 16 residues. V lost 9 bases and J 0 bases, leaving 18 bases between the germline ends. CDR1 ENHRY and CDR2 SYGVKD come from the germline V gene. CDR3 DNA sequence: TGTGCCATTAGCGTTGGGGATTCGTATAGCAATCAGCCCCAGCATTTT. It is translated as CAISVGDSYSNQPQHF.

The chain couples TRBV6-5 to TRBJ2-3; 7 bases match TRBD1. The ends lost 8 bases at V and 2 bases at J; junction bases unmatched: 4. Germline V gene data show CDR1 as MNHEY and CDR2 as SVGAGI. This CDR3 comprises 13 residues. This CDR3 is CASSGQATDTQYF. The CDR3 DNA reads as TGTGCCAGCTCCGGACAGGCCACAGATACGCAGTATTTT.

The V gene is TRBV6-5, the J gene TRBJ2-2, with D tentatively TRBD2 (6 bases). CDR3 length equals 13 residues. With 6 bases removed from V and 6 bases from J, the gap between germline ends came to 11 bases. CDR1 and CDR2 from the germline V gene are MNHEY and SVGAGI. The CDR3 here is CASRRREAGELFF. As DNA, the CDR3 is TGTGCCAGCAGAAGAAGGGAGGCCGGGGAGCTGTTTTTT.

The chain combines TRBV6-1 with TRBJ2-7; no clear D. The CDR3 length is 14 residues. Trimming cost V 3 bases and J 0 bases, with 9 bases left between them. Germline V gene lookup returns CDR1 MNHNS and CDR2 SASEGT. The CDR3 loop reads CASSEVLSSYEQYV. CDR3 DNA: TGTGCCAGCAGTGAGGTGCTTAGCTCCTACGAGCAGTACGTC.

V and J are TRBV4-2 and TRBJ2-3, with D unclear. This CDR3 has 14 amino acids. Germline assignment: CDR1 LGHNA and CDR2 YNFKEQ. V was clipped by 5 bases and J by 0 bases, with 9 bases between them. CDR3 residues: CASSSSSSTDTQYF. Here the CDR3 DNA reads TGTGCCAGCAGCTCGTCCTCTAGCACAGATACGCAGTATTTT.

This chain connects TRBV4-3 to TRBJ1-2; D may be TRBD1 (5 bases). V gave up 0 bases and J gave up 8 bases, with 13 bases separating them. Germline assignment: CDR1 LGHNA and CDR2 YSLEER. This CDR3 region has 14 residues. CDR3 in amino acids: CASSQDLDKGGYTF. Written as DNA, the CDR3 is TGCGCCAGCAGCCAAGACCTGGACAAGGGAGGCTACACCTTC.

The J gene is TRBJ2-6, the V gene TRBV2, with TRBD1 matching over 7 bases. CDR3 length: 15 residues. Germline CDR1 and CDR2: SNHLY and FYNNEI. With V trimmed by 6 bases and J by 4 bases, 6 bases remained unmatched. The CDR3 DNA reads as TGTGCCAGCAGCCGTGACAGGGCCGGGGCCAACGTCCTGACTTTC. Its protein is CASSRDRAGANVLTF.

The chain recombines TRBV6-5 with TRBJ1-1; TRBD1 aligns across 7 bases. The germline gives CDR1 MNHEY, CDR2 SVGAGI. The length of the CDR3 is 16 residues. The V and J ends lost 0 bases and 5 bases, in that order; junction bases with no gene match: 9. The CDR3: CASSYSGGSVGTEAFF. The CDR3 region has the DNA TGTGCCAGCAGTTACTCAGGGGGCTCTGTGGGGACTGAAGCTTTCTTT.